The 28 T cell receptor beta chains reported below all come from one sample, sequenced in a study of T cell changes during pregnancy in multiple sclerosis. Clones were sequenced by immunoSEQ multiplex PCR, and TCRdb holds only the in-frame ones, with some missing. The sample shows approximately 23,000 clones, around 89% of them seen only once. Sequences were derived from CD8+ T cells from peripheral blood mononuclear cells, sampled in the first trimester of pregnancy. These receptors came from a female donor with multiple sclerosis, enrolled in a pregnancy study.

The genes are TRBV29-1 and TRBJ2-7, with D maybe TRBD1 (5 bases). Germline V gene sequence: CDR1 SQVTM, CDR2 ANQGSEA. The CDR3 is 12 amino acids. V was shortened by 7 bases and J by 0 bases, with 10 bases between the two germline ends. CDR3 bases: TGCAGCGCCGAAGACAGCTCCTACGAGCAGTACTTC. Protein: CSAEDSSYEQYF.

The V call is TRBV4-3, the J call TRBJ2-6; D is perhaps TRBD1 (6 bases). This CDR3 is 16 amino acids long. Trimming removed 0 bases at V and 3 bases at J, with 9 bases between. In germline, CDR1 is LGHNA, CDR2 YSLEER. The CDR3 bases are TGCGCCAGCAGCCAAGAAACAGGGCATGGGGCCAACGTCCTGACTTTC. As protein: CASSQETGHGANVLTF.

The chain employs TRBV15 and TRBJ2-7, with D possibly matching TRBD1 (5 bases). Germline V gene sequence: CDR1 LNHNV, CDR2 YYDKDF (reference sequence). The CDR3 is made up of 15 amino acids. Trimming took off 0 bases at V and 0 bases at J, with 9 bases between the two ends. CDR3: CATSRDGASSYEQYF. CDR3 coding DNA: TGTGCCACCAGCAGAGATGGGGCTAGCTCCTACGAGCAGTACTTC. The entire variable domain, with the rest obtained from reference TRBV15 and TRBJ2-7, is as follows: DAMVIQNPRYQVTQFGKPVTLSCSQTLNHNVMYWYQQKSSQAPKLLFHYYDKDFNNEADTPDNFQSRRPNTSFCFLDIRSPGLGDTAMYLCATSRDGASSYEQYFGPGTRLTVT.

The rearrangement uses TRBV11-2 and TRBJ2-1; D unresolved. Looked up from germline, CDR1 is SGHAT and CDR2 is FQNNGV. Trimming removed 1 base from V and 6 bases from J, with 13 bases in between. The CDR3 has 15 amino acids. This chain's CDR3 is CASSLGDSTSNEQFF. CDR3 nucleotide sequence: TGTGCCAGCAGCTTAGGAGACTCCACCAGCAATGAGCAGTTCTTC. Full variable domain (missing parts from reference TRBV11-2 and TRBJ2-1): EAGVAQSPRYKIIEKRQSVAFWCNPISGHATLYWYQQILGQGPKLLIQFQNNGVVDDSQLPKDRFSAERLKGVDSTLKIQPAKLEDSAVYLCASSLGDSTSNEQFFGPGTRLTVL.

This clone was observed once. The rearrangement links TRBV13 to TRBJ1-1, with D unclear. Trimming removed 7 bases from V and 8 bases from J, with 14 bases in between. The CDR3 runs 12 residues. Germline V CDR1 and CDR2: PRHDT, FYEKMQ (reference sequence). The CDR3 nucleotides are TGTGCCAGCAAACGGGAGCGGCAGGAAGCTTTCTTT. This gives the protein CASKRERQEAFF.

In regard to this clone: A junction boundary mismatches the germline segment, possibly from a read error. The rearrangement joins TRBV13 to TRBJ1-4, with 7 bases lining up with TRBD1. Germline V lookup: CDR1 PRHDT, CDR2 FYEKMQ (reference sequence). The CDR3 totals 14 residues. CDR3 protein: CASSLGQANEKLFF. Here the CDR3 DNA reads TGTGCCAGCAGCCTAGGACAGGCTAATGAAAAACTGTTTTTT.

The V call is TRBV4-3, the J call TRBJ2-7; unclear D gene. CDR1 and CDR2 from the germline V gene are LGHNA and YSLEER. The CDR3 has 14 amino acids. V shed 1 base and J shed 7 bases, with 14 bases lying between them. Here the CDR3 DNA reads TGCGCCAGCAGCCAAGTGCGTCAAGCGTTTGAGCAGTACTTC. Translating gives CASSQVRQAFEQYF.

CDR3 sequence: CASSLSSGSDNEQFF. DNA for the CDR3: TGCGCCAGCAGCCTTTCTAGCGGGAGCGACAATGAGCAGTTCTTC. The chain combines TRBV4-1 with TRBJ2-1, with 10 bases that match TRBD2. The germline gives CDR1 MGHRA, CDR2 YSYEKL. The J segment lost 5 bases and the V segment lost 4 bases, leaving 5 bases of the junction unmatched. The CDR3 is made up of 15 amino acids.

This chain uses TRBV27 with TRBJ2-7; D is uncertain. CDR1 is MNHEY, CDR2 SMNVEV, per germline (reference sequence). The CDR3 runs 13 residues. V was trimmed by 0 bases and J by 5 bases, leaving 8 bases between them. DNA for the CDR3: TGTGCCAGCAGTTTATCTGGGCTTGACGAGCAGTACTTC. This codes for CASSLSGLDEQYF.

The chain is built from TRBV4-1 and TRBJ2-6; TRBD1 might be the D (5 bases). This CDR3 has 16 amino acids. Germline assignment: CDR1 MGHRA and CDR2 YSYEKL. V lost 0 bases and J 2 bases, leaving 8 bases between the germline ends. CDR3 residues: CASSQDVGPGANVLTF. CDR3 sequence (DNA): TGCGCCAGCAGCCAAGATGTGGGGCCTGGGGCCAACGTCCTGACTTTC.

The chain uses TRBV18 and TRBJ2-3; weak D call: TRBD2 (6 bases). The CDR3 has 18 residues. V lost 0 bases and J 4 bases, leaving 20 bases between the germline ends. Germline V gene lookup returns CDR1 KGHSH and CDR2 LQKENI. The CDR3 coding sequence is TGTGCCAGCTCACCACCGAGGAACGGGAGAGGTGTACCAGATACGCAGTATTTT. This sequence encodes CASSPPRNGRGVPDTQYF.

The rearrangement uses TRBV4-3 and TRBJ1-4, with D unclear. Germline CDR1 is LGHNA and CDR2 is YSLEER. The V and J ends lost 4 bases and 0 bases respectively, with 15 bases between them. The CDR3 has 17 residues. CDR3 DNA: TGCGCCAGCAGCCCACTGGCGTCGGAGGCAACTAATGAAAAACTGTTTTTT. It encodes CASSPLASEATNEKLFF.

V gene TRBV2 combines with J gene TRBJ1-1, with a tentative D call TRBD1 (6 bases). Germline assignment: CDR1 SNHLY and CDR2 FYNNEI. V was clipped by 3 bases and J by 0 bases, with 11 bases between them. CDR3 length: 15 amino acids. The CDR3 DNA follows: TGTGCCAGCAGTGAGACCAGGGGCATGAACACTGAAGCTTTCTTT. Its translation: CASSETRGMNTEAFF.

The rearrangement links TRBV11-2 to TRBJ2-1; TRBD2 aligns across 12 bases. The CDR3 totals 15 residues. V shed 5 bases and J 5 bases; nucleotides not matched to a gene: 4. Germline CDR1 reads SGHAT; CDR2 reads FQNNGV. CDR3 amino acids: CASSPGLAGNNEQFF. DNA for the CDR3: TGTGCCAGCAGCCCCGGACTAGCGGGAAACAATGAGCAGTTCTTC.

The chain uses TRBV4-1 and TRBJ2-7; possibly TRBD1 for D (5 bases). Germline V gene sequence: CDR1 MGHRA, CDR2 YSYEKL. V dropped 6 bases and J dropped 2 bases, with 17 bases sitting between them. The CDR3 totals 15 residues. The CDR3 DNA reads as TGCGCCAGCAGTAATTATATTCCAGGGCCCTACGAGCAGTACTTC. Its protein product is CASSNYIPGPYEQYF.

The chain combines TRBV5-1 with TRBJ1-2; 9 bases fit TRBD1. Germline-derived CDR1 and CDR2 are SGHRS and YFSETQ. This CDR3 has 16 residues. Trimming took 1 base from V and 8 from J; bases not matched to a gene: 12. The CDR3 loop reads CASSLSLTGGLRGYTF. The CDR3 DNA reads TGCGCCAGCAGCTTGTCCCTGACAGGGGGTCTTAGGGGCTACACCTTC.

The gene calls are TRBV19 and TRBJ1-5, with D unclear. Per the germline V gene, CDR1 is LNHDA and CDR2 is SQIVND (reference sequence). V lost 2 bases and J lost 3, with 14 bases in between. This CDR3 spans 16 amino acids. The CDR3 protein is CASSILTNGFNQPQHF. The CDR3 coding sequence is TGTGCCAGTAGTATATTAACGAACGGTTTCAATCAGCCCCAGCATTTT.

The CDR3 DNA reads as TGTGCCACCAGCAGAGATAGGACTAGCGGGAGTTTTGTAGACATTCAGTACTTC. This encodes CATSRDRTSGSFVDIQYF. The chain employs TRBV15 and TRBJ2-4, with 13 nucleotides matching TRBD2. Germline CDR1 is LNHNV and CDR2 is YYDKDF (reference sequence). The CDR3 runs 18 residues. V gave up 0 bases and J gave up 8 bases; unmatched junction bases: 10. Using reference TRBV15 and TRBJ2-4 for the parts outside the CDR3, the full variable domain is DAMVIQNPRYQVTQFGKPVTLSCSQTLNHNVMYWYQQKSSQAPKLLFHYYDKDFNNEADTPDNFQSRRPNTSFCFLDIRSPGLGDTAMYLCATSRDRTSGSFVDIQYFGAGTRLSVL.

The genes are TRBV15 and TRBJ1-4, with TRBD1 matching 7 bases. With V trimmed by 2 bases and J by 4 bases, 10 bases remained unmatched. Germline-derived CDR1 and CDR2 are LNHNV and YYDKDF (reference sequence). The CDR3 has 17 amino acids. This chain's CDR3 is CATSRLSRDRHNEKLFF. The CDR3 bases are TGTGCCACCAGCAGACTCTCCCGGGACAGACATAATGAAAAACTGTTTTTT.

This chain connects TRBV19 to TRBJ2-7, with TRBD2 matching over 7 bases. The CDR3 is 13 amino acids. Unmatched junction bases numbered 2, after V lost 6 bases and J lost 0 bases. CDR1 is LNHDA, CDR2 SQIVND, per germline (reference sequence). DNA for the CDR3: TGTGCCAGTAGGCAGCGGGGCTCCTACGAGCAGTACTTC. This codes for CASRQRGSYEQYF.

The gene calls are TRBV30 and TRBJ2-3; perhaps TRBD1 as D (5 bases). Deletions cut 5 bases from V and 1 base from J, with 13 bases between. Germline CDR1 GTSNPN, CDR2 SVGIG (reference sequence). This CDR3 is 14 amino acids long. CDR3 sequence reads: CAWGSGSGTDTQYF. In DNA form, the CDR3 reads TGTGCCTGGGGATCAGGGTCGGGCACAGATACGCAGTATTTT.

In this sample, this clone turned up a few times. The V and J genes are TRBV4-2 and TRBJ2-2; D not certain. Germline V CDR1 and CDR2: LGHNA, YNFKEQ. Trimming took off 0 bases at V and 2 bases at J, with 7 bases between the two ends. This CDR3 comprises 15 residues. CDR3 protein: CASSQEMSNTGELFF. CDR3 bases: TGTGCCAGCAGCCAAGAAATGAGTAACACCGGGGAGCTGTTTTTT.

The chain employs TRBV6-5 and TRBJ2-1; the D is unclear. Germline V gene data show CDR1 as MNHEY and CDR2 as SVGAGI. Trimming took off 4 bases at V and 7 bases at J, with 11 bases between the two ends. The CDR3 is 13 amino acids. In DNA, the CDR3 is TGTGCCAGCAGTTCAGTAGCTGGGAATGAGCAGTTCTTC. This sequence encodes CASSSVAGNEQFF.

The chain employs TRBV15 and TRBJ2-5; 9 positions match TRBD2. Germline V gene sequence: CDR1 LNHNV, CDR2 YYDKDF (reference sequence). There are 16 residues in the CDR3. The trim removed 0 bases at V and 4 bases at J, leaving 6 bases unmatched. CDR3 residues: CATSREREGPRETQYF. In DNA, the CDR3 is TGTGCCACCAGCAGAGAGCGGGAGGGCCCTCGAGAGACCCAGTACTTC.

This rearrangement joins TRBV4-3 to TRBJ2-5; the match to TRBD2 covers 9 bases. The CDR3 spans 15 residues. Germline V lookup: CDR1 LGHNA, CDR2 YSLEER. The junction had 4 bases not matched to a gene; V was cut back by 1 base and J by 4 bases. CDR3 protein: CASSQGGGRAETQYF. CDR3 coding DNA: TGCGCCAGCAGCCAAGGCGGCGGGAGGGCAGAGACCCAGTACTTC.

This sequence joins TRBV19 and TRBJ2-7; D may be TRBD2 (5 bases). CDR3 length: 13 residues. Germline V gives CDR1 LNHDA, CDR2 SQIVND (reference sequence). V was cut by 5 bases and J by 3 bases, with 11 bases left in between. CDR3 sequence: CASSASTYYEQYF. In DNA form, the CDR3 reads TGTGCCAGTAGTGCTAGCACCTACTACGAGCAGTACTTC.

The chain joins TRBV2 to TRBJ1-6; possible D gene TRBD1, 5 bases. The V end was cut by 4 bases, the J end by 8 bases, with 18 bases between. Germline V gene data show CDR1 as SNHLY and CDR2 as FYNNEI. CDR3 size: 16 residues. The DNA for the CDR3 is TGTGCCAGCAGTGTCCTGGGGGACTTGGGGGATTCACCCCTCCACTTT. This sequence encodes CASSVLGDLGDSPLHF.

This chain's CDR3 is CASSVGGDAGPKNIQYF. As DNA, the CDR3 is TGTGCCAGCAGCGTAGGGGGGGACGCCGGGCCCAAAAACATTCAGTACTTC. The chain couples TRBV9 to TRBJ2-4; D perhaps matches TRBD2 (6 bases). V lost 0 bases and J 2 bases, leaving 15 bases between the germline ends. The CDR3 totals 17 residues. Looked up from germline, CDR1 is SGDLS and CDR2 is YYNGEE.